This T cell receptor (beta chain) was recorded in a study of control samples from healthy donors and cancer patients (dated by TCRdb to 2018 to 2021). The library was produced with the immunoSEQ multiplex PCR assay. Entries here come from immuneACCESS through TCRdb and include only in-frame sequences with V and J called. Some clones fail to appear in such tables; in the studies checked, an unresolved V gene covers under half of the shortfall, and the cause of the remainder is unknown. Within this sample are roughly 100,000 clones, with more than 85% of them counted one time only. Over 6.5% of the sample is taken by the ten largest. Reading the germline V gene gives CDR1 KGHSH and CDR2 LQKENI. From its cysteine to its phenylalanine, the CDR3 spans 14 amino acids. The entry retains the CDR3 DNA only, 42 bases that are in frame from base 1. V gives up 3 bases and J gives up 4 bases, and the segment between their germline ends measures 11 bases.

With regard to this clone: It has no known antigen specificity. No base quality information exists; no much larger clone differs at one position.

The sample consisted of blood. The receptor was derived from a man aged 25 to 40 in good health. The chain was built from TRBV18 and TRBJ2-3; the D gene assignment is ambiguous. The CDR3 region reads CASSPTQAADTQYF. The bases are TGTGCCAGCTCACCCACGCAGGCGGCAGATACGCAGTATTTT.